One sample yielded the 2 T cell receptor beta chains listed below, sequenced in a study of T-cell reconstitution after alpha-beta-depleted transplantation in children (TCRdb year 2016). Library preparation employed PCR. The data were produced on an Illumina HiSeq 2500. TCR library preparation used molecular barcoding, with unique molecular identifiers applied to normalize quantification of the TCRbeta repertoire. TCRdb trimmed the raw reads at Q25, called clones with MiXCR and kept productive beta chains. Every distinct CDR3 protein forms one entry, paired with its most common genes and DNA. This sample has about 350,000 distinct CDR3 sequences in its table, and about 14% of those were observed once. Clones ranked in the top ten supply about 4.5% of the sample. The starting material was PBMCs, obtained from the stem cell graft. The receptors derive from a human donor who donated a stem cell graft to a child with Fanconi anemia.

This clonotype was observed a few times. V gene TRBV6-5 combines with J gene TRBJ1-2; TRBD1 might be the D (6 bases). CDR1 and CDR2 (germline): MNHEY, SVGAGI. CDR3 length: 15 amino acids. V was shortened by 4 bases and J by 4 bases, with 16 bases between the two germline ends. The chain's CDR3 is CASSFPGQRIYGYTF. For the CDR3, the DNA is TGTGCCAGCAGTTTCCCGGGACAAAGAATCTATGGCTACACCTTC.

This chain connects TRBV19 to TRBJ1-4; D unresolved. This CDR3 has 16 residues. Per the germline V gene, CDR1 is LNHDA and CDR2 is SQIVND (reference sequence). V lost 5 bases and J 0 bases, leaving 13 bases between the germline ends. The CDR3 nucleotides are TGTGCCAGTAGTTGGGATCTGGGCGCAACTAATGAAAAACTGTTTTTT. Translated, it gives CASSWDLGATNEKLFF.